A single sample is the source of the 22 T cell receptor beta chains below, sequenced in a study of T cell changes during pregnancy in multiple sclerosis. Sequenced by immunoSEQ multiplex PCR; TCRdb stores in-frame clones only, minus some. The sample shows approximately 58,000 clones, 92% of them seen only once. Sequencing used peripheral blood, obtained in the second trimester of pregnancy. Receptors originate from a female donor with multiple sclerosis, enrolled in a pregnancy study.

The genes are TRBV7-9 and TRBJ1-1; D remains ambiguous. CDR3 length: 16 residues. Per germline, CDR1 SEHNR and CDR2 FQNEAQ (reference sequence). Trimming took off 2 bases at V and 0 bases at J, with 13 bases between the two ends. Here the CDR3 reads CASSLSEGPMNTEAFF. The DNA of the CDR3 is TGTGCCAGCAGCTTAAGTGAGGGCCCGATGAACACTGAAGCTTTCTTT.

The chain recombines TRBV27 with TRBJ2-7; the match to TRBD2 covers 9 bases. J lost 3 bases, V lost 5 bases, and 8 bases had no gene match. Germline assignment: CDR1 MNHEY and CDR2 SMNVEV (reference sequence). The CDR3 runs 15 residues. CDR3 coding DNA: TGTGCCAGCAGTCCCCAGACTAGCGGTAGCTACGAGCAGTACTTC. Its translation: CASSPQTSGSYEQYF.

The chain uses TRBV28 and TRBJ2-1; D call uncertain. The CDR3 is made up of 13 amino acids. Germline CDR1 MDHEN, CDR2 SYDVKM. Trimming took off 3 bases at V and 10 bases at J, with 13 bases between the two ends. CDR3 amino acids: CASSFLEIEEQFF. CDR3 nucleotide sequence: TGTGCCAGCAGTTTTCTAGAAATCGAGGAGCAGTTCTTC.

This clone was observed once. The chain links TRBV30 to TRBJ2-3; the D is unclear. Trimming removed 0 bases at V and 0 bases at J, with 7 bases between. The CDR3 covers 14 residues. Germline V lookup: CDR1 GTSNPN, CDR2 SVGIG (reference sequence). The CDR3 nucleotides read TGTGCCTGGAGTGTACAGTCTAGCACAGATACGCAGTATTTT. This translates into CAWSVQSSTDTQYF.

CDR3 region: CASSLRTANTEAFF. Written as DNA, the CDR3 is TGTGCCAGCAGCCTCCGGACTGCGAACACTGAAGCTTTCTTT. The chain has TRBV7-2 and TRBJ1-1; no clear D gene. The CDR3 length is 14 residues. Looked up from germline, CDR1 is SGHTA and CDR2 is FQGNSA. V lost 5 bases, J lost 1 base, and 11 bases lay in between.

The chain has TRBV5-1 and TRBJ2-5, with D possibly matching TRBD1 (5 bases). The CDR3 is 15 amino acids. The V gene's germline CDR1 is SGHRS and CDR2 YFSETQ. V lost 6 bases to trimming and J lost 1 base, with 16 bases between them. The CDR3, as DNA: TGCGCCAGCACCCTTTGGGTTGGGGCCCAAGAGACCCAGTACTTC. Its protein product is CASTLWVGAQETQYF.

This clone appeared a few times. The chain joins TRBV19 to TRBJ1-1, with unresolved D. The CDR3 is 12 residues long. Between the trimmed V and J ends, which lost 2 bases and 8 bases, there was a span of 9 bases. Germline V gene data show CDR1 as LNHDA and CDR2 as SQIVND (reference sequence). The CDR3 bases are TGTGCCAGTAGTATAAGAAACAGCGAAGCTTTCTTT. Translation gives CASSIRNSEAFF.

This clone appeared once. The rearrangement joins TRBV7-9 to TRBJ2-7; TRBD1 is a possible D gene (5 bases). The germline V and J ends were trimmed by 1 base and 3 bases, with 10 bases remaining between them. From germline, CDR1 is SEHNR and CDR2 FQNEAQ (reference sequence). CDR3 length equals 14 residues. CDR3 nucleotide sequence: TGTGCCAGCAGCTTAGGGCAGGGTGACTACGAGCAGTACTTC. Translated: CASSLGQGDYEQYF.

This clone was counted once. The chain links TRBV28 to TRBJ1-6, with 9 bases that match TRBD1. The CDR3 is made up of 14 amino acids. Germline V gene data show CDR1 as MDHEN and CDR2 as SYDVKM. The V gene end was trimmed by 6 bases and the J gene end by 8 bases; junction bases not matched to a gene: 5. This chain's CDR3 is CASSLQGADSPLHF. CDR3 in DNA: TGTGCCAGCAGCCTACAGGGGGCGGATTCACCCCTCCACTTT.

The gene calls are TRBV7-2 and TRBJ2-7, with D maybe TRBD2 (6 bases). Trimming pared 6 bases from V and 2 bases from J, leaving 14 bases between. CDR1 is SGHTA and CDR2 is FQGNSA in the germline V gene. The CDR3 runs 14 residues. DNA for the CDR3: TGTGCCAGCAGTCGCAATAGCGGTGCCTACGAGCAGTACTTC. This translates into CASSRNSGAYEQYF.

The rearrangement joins TRBV4-2 to TRBJ1-1, with 7 nucleotides matching TRBD1. CDR3 length equals 13 residues. V shed 4 bases, J shed 6 bases, and the junction held 5 bases outside the gene matches. Germline CDR1 reads LGHNA; CDR2 reads YNFKEQ. CDR3 sequence: CASSRGTVAEAFF. Written as DNA, the CDR3 is TGTGCCAGCAGCCGCGGGACAGTAGCTGAAGCTTTCTTT.

The chain links TRBV7-8 to TRBJ1-5; the D is unclear. CDR1 SGHVS and CDR2 FQNEAQ come from the germline V gene. V was shortened by 1 base and J by 7 bases, with 5 bases between the two germline ends. There are 12 residues in the CDR3. CDR3 bases: TGTGCCAGCAGCTTAGGAAGCCAGCCCCAGCATTTT. Translating it yields CASSLGSQPQHF.

V gene TRBV6-5 combines with J gene TRBJ1-3; D uncertain. The CDR3 has 12 residues. With 4 bases removed from V and 4 bases from J, the gap between germline ends came to 5 bases. CDR1 and CDR2 from the germline V gene are MNHEY and SVGAGI. In nucleotides, the CDR3 is TGTGCCAGCAGTTCTCAGGGAAACACCATATATTTT. Amino acid sequence: CASSSQGNTIYF.

The rearrangement uses TRBV6-5 and TRBJ2-1, with D perhaps matching TRBD2 (6 bases). The germline gives CDR1 MNHEY, CDR2 SVGAGI. V lost 6 bases and J lost 1, with 13 bases in between. The CDR3 runs 15 residues. The CDR3, as DNA: TGTGCCAGCAGATTTTTACGGGGGTCCTACAATGAGCAGTTCTTC. It yields the protein CASRFLRGSYNEQFF.

The chain links TRBV27 to TRBJ1-5; TRBD1 matches at 10 bases. V shed 3 bases and J 4 bases; nucleotides not matched to a gene: 3. Germline V gene lookup returns CDR1 MNHEY and CDR2 SMNVEV (reference sequence). The CDR3 is 15 amino acids. CDR3 coding DNA: TGTGCCAGCAGTTTGGGACAGGGGAATAATCAGCCCCAGCATTTT. Its translation: CASSLGQGNNQPQHF.

Notes on this clone: The germline gene is not matched at one end of the junction; a read error may be the cause. The chain uses TRBV2 and TRBJ2-6, with unresolved D. The CDR3 is made up of 17 amino acids. The germline V gene encodes CDR1 SNHLY and CDR2 FYNNEI. The CDR3 sequence: CASRRSWAPTGANVLTF. The CDR3 region has the DNA TGTGCCAGCAGACGGTCTTGGGCCCCCACTGGAGCCAACGTCCTGACTTTC.

The chain is built from TRBV27 and TRBJ1-1; D remains unclear. The V end was cut by 6 bases, the J end by 5 bases, with 13 bases between. Germline V CDR1 and CDR2: MNHEY, SMNVEV (reference sequence). The CDR3 consists of 13 residues. The CDR3 is CASRWTAGTEAFF. CDR3 nucleotides: TGTGCCAGCAGATGGACCGCGGGAACTGAAGCTTTCTTT.

This chain connects TRBV4-2 to TRBJ2-2; TRBD2 aligns across 9 bases. V shed 1 base, J shed 6 bases, and the junction held 6 bases outside the gene matches. Germline V gene sequence: CDR1 LGHNA, CDR2 YNFKEQ. The CDR3 spans 16 residues. CDR3 sequence: CASSQASGVGAGELFF. CDR3 coding DNA: TGTGCCAGCAGCCAAGCTAGCGGGGTGGGGGCCGGGGAGCTGTTTTTT.

The V and J genes are TRBV5-6 and TRBJ1-5; 8 bases agree with TRBD1. CDR1 and CDR2 from the germline V gene are SGHDT and YYEEEE. This CDR3 spans 17 amino acids. V gave up 0 bases and J gave up 0 bases; unmatched junction bases: 5. CDR3 protein: CASSLGTGLYSNQPQHF. The DNA of the CDR3 is TGTGCCAGCAGCTTGGGGACAGGGTTATATAGCAATCAGCCCCAGCATTTT.

The chain is built from TRBV5-4 and TRBJ1-2; weak D call: TRBD1 (5 bases). Germline V CDR1 and CDR2: SGHNT, YYREEE (reference sequence). There are 13 residues in the CDR3. Trimming left V 4 bases short and J 5 bases short, with 12 bases between. The CDR3 loop reads CASSPTSGYGYTF. The DNA of the CDR3 is TGTGCCAGCAGCCCTACCTCAGGGTATGGCTACACCTTC.

The chain has TRBV12-5 and TRBJ2-3; 7 bases line up with TRBD2. CDR1 LGHNT and CDR2 FRNRAP come from the germline V gene. V lost 0 bases, J lost 11 bases, and 8 bases stayed unmatched. The CDR3 runs 14 residues. CDR3 protein: CASGLVSIGGMQYF. The CDR3 DNA reads as TGTGCTAGTGGTTTGGTTTCGATCGGGGGGATGCAGTATTTT.

The chain is built from TRBV6-5 and TRBJ2-2; maybe TRBD2 (6 bases). Trimming shortened V by 11 bases and J by 3 bases, and 10 bases separated the two germline ends. The CDR3 sequence is 12 residues long. Germline CDR1 reads MNHEY; CDR2 reads SVGAGI. The CDR3 region has the DNA TGTGCCGTCCGGGACTACACCGGGGAGCTGTTTTTT. Protein product: CAVRDYTGELFF.